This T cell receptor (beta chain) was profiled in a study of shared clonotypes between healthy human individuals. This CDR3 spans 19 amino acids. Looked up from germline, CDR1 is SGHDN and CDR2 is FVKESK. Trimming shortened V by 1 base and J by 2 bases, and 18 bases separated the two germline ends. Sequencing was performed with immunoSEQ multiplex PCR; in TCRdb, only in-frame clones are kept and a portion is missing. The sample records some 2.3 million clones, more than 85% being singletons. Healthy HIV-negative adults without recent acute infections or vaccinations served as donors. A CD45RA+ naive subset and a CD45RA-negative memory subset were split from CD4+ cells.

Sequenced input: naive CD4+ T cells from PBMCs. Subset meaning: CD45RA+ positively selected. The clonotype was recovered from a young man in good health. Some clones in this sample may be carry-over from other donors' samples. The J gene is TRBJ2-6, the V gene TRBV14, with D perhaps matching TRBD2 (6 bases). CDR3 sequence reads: CASSQVRRWGEPGANVLTF. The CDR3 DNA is TGTGCCAGCAGCCAAGTGCGCAGGTGGGGGGAGCCTGGGGCCAACGTCCTGACTTTC.